This T cell receptor (beta chain) is drawn from a study of PD-L1 blockade in urothelial cancer. In the study overall: Blood underwent analysis 3 weeks (second dose) and 6 weeks after treatment began. Blood samples had a median of approximately 140,000 T cells, some 83,000 unique TCRs, and clonality roughly 0.08.

From germline, CDR1 is SGHVS and CDR2 FQNEAQ. CDR3 length: 15 residues. On this clone itself: An end of the junction differs from the germline gene, which may be a read error.

Generated by immunoSEQ multiplex PCR, the TCRdb table keeps only in-frame clones and is missing some. The sample has 50,000 to 60,000 clones, about 82% seen once; the top ten hold approximately 2.9%. Patients presented with locally advanced or metastatic urothelial carcinoma. Sample: PBMCs, taken around atezolizumab (anti-PD-L1) treatment. The chain carries TRBV7-8 and TRBJ2-7, with D tentatively TRBD1 (6 bases). The TCR comes from a man between 50 and 59 years old with urothelial cancer. Written as DNA, the CDR3 is TGTGCCAGCAGCCTAGCCCACGGGACACAGTACGAGCAGTACTTC. It encodes CASSLAHGTQYEQYF.